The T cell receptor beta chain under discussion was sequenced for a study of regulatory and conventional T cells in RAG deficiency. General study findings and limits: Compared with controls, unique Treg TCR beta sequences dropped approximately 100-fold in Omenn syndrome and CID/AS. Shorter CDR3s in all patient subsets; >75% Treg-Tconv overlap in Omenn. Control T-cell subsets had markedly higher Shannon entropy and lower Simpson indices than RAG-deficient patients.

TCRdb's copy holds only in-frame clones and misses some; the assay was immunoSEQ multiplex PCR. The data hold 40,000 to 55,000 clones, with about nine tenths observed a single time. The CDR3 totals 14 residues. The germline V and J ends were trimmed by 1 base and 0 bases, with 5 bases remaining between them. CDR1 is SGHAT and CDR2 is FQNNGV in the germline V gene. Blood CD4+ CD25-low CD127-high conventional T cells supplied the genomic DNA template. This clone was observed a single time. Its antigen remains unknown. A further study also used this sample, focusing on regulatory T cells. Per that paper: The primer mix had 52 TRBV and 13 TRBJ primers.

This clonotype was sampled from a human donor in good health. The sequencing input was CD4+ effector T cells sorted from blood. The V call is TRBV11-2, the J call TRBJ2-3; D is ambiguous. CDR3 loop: CASSLAASTDTQYF. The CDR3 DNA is TGTGCCAGCAGCTTAGCAGCCAGCACAGATACGCAGTATTTT.